The rows below give T cell receptor beta chains drawn from one sample of a study of response to subunit inactivated influenza vaccine. TCRdb reanalysed the RT-PCR reads using MiXCR and keeps one entry per CDR3 protein. The sample consists of 500,000 to 550,000 distinct CDR3 sequences, 6% to 9% of them appearing once. The input for sequencing was PBMCs from blood, taken approximately 25 months after vaccination. The receptors shown here come from a man aged 45 to 75 who received an inactivated influenza vaccine. Both conserved end residues are part of each CDR3. Each record gives: J gene, V gene, D gene, clone size, CDR3 length, CDR3 DNA, CDR3 protein. The D gene is left open where the match is weak. Not every row has a clone size; where given, it reads once, few, many or a size class.

J: TRBJ2-3; V: TRBV20-1; D: .; size: .; length: 15; DNA: TGCAGTGCTAGCTGGAGCTACCCTGGGTCAGATACGCAGTATTTT; CDR3: CSASWSYPGSDTQYF
J: TRBJ2-6; V: TRBV5-1; D: .; size: few; length: 16; DNA: TGCGCCAGCAGCTTGGGACTCATCTCTGGGGCCAACGTCCTGACTTTC; CDR3: CASSLGLISGANVLTF
J: TRBJ2-3; V: TRBV12-3/TRBV12-4; D: .; size: many; length: 14; DNA: TGTGCCAGCAGTTTTGGTTGGGGCACAGATACGCAGTATTTT; CDR3: CASSFGWGTDTQYF
J: TRBJ2-3; V: TRBV7-9; D: .; size: .; length: 14; DNA: TGTGCCAGCAGCTTTAGGAGTCGCCAAGCTACGCAGTATTTT; CDR3: CASSFRSRQATQYF
J: TRBJ1-2; V: TRBV6-1; D: .; size: many; length: 15; DNA: TGTGCCAGCCTCGAACGGCCAGGGGCCTCCGGGGGCTACACCTTC; CDR3: CASLERPGASGGYTF
J: TRBJ2-7; V: TRBV7-2; D: TRBD2; size: .; length: 15; DNA: TGTGCCAGCAGCCTAAGTAGCGGGGCCACCTACGAGCAGTACTTC; CDR3: CASSLSSGATYEQYF
J: TRBJ1-5; V: TRBV24-1; D: TRBD1; size: few; length: 16; DNA: TGTGCCACCAGTGATGACAGGGCTGGTTTTAATCAGCCCCAGCATTTT; CDR3: CATSDDRAGFNQPQHF
J: TRBJ2-1; V: TRBV13; D: TRBD2; size: few; length: 17; DNA: TGTGCCAGCAGCTCAGGACTAGCGGGGGGTAATTGGAATGAGCAGTTCTTC; CDR3: CASSSGLAGGNWNEQFF
J: TRBJ2-1; V: TRBV10-2; D: .; size: .; length: 14; DNA: TGCGCCAGCAGTGAGCGGATTTACTACAATGAGCAGTTCTTC; CDR3: CASSERIYYNEQFF
J: TRBJ2-4; V: TRBV5-1; D: TRBD2; size: .; length: 15; DNA: TGCGCCAGCAGTTTCGGGGGGGAAGCCAAAAACATTCAGTACTTC; CDR3: CASSFGGEAKNIQYF
J: TRBJ1-1; V: TRBV5-1; D: .; size: .; length: 16; DNA: TGCGCCAGCAGCTCATTAGACGGAATATTGAACACTGAAGCTTTCTTT; CDR3: CASSSLDGILNTEAFF
J: TRBJ1-2; V: TRBV20-1; D: .; size: many; length: 15; DNA: TGCAGTGCGGGGGGGGACAAGACAGGTCGGTATGGCTACACCTTC; CDR3: CSAGGDKTGRYGYTF
J: TRBJ2-3; V: TRBV28; D: TRBD1; size: .; length: 16; DNA: TGTGCCAGCAGTTTCGAGGTCTTGGGACAGAGCCATACGCAGTATTTT; CDR3: CASSFEVLGQSHTQYF
J: TRBJ2-1; V: TRBV2; D: .; size: few; length: 16; DNA: TGTGCCAGCAGCTCAACAGGGTGGAGAAAACAAAATGAGCAGTTCTTC; CDR3: CASSSTGWRKQNEQFF
J: TRBJ1-1; V: TRBV12-3/TRBV12-4; D: TRBD1; size: .; length: 15; DNA: TGTGCCAGCGGGGTGACAGGGGGCGTCTCGAAGGGAGCTTTCTTT; CDR3: CASGVTGGVSKGAFF
J: TRBJ2-6; V: TRBV18; D: TRBD1; size: .; length: 19; DNA: TGTGCCAGCTCACCTCTTTGGGACAGGACGAGCTCTGGGGCCAACGTCCTGACTTTC; CDR3: CASSPLWDRTSSGANVLTF
J: TRBJ2-7; V: TRBV6-1; D: TRBD2; size: many; length: 14; DNA: TGTGCCAGCGGGGAGGGCAGGGTCTCCTACGAGCAGTACTTC; CDR3: CASGEGRVSYEQYF
J: TRBJ1-1; V: TRBV12-3/TRBV12-4; D: .; size: many; length: 14; DNA: TGTGCCAGCAGCCCGGGACACCAGAACACTGAAGCTTTCTTT; CDR3: CASSPGHQNTEAFF
J: TRBJ1-4; V: TRBV20-1; D: .; size: few; length: 12; DNA: TGCAGTGCTACGAGAGGGGTGGAAAAACTGTTTTTT; CDR3: CSATRGVEKLFF
J: TRBJ2-6; V: TRBV12-3/TRBV12-4; D: TRBD1; size: .; length: 15; DNA: TGTGCCAGCAGTTTCACAGGGGGTGGGGCCAACGTCCTGACTTTC; CDR3: CASSFTGGGANVLTF
J: TRBJ2-2; V: TRBV5-1; D: .; size: .; length: 15; DNA: TGCGCCAGCAGGCCGACGGGACGGAGCACCGGGGAGCTGTTTTTT; CDR3: CASRPTGRSTGELFF
J: TRBJ2-7; V: TRBV5-1; D: .; size: few; length: 13; DNA: TGCGCCAGCGCCTCCGGGAGAAACTACGAGCAGTACTTC; CDR3: CASASGRNYEQYF
J: TRBJ2-3; V: TRBV6-2/TRBV6-3; D: TRBD2; size: .; length: 14; DNA: TGTGCCAGCAGTTACGGGACTAGCAGGTATACGCAGTATTTT; CDR3: CASSYGTSRYTQYF
J: TRBJ1-3; V: TRBV20-1; D: TRBD1; size: few; length: 15; DNA: TGCAGCGTAGAGTACGACAGGGTAGCTGGAAACACCATATATTTT; CDR3: CSVEYDRVAGNTIYF
J: TRBJ1-5; V: TRBV20-1; D: .; size: many; length: 14; DNA: TGCAGTGTCTGGCTCCGGGCTAGCAATCAGCCCCAGCATTTT; CDR3: CSVWLRASNQPQHF
J: TRBJ1-4; V: TRBV4-3; D: .; size: few; length: 15; DNA: TGCGCCAGCAGCCAAGATTGGGGCCTAGGTGAAAAACTGTTTTTT; CDR3: CASSQDWGLGEKLFF
J: TRBJ1-3; V: TRBV4-2; D: .; size: many; length: 16; DNA: TGTGCCAGCAGCCCCCACATGGGCGTCTCTGGAAACACCATATATTTT; CDR3: CASSPHMGVSGNTIYF
J: TRBJ2-7; V: TRBV12-3/TRBV12-4; D: .; size: many; length: 14; DNA: TGTGCCAGCAGTTTACGTATCGTGGTTGGCGAGCAGTACTTC; CDR3: CASSLRIVVGEQYF
J: TRBJ2-5; V: TRBV7-2; D: .; size: few; length: 13; DNA: TGTGCCAGCAGCTTCGGGAGTGAAGAGACCCAGTACTTC; CDR3: CASSFGSEETQYF
J: TRBJ2-7; V: TRBV5-8; D: .; size: few; length: 14; DNA: TGTGCCAGCAGCCCGGCGGCGACTATCTACGAGCAGTACTTC; CDR3: CASSPAATIYEQYF
J: TRBJ2-7; V: TRBV6-2/TRBV6-3; D: TRBD1; size: many; length: 15; DNA: TGTGCCAGCAGCCCCGGGACAGCCGATTATTACGAGCAGTACTTC; CDR3: CASSPGTADYYEQYF
J: TRBJ2-1; V: TRBV5-1; D: TRBD1; size: few; length: 14; DNA: TGCGCCAGCAGCCCGGGACAGGGGAGAGGTGAGCAGTTCTTC; CDR3: CASSPGQGRGEQFF
J: TRBJ2-7; V: TRBV5-1; D: TRBD2; size: many; length: 14; DNA: TGCGCCAGCAGCCGAGGGACTAGCGGATACGAGCAGTACTTC; CDR3: CASSRGTSGYEQYF
J: TRBJ2-2; V: TRBV20-1; D: TRBD1; size: .; length: 16; DNA: TGCAGTGCTGAGGTGGGGACAGGGGTCGACACCGGGGAGCTGTTTTTT; CDR3: CSAEVGTGVDTGELFF
J: TRBJ2-3; V: TRBV19; D: TRBD1; size: many; length: 15; DNA: TGTGCCAGTAGTCCCCCAACAGGGGGATCCGATACGCAGTATTTT; CDR3: CASSPPTGGSDTQYF
J: TRBJ2-1; V: TRBV24-1; D: .; size: many; length: 16; DNA: TGTGCCACCAGTCGCAGGGAACAGAGCTCCTACAATGAGCAGTTCTTC; CDR3: CATSRREQSSYNEQFF
J: TRBJ2-7; V: TRBV4-1; D: .; size: .; length: 14; DNA: TGCGCCAGCAGCCAAGGTGAGGGCATCTACGAGCAGTACTTC; CDR3: CASSQGEGIYEQYF
J: TRBJ2-1; V: TRBV19; D: .; size: .; length: 15; DNA: TGTGCCAGTAGCGAAGAAGGGTTGGATGACAATGAGCAGTTCTTC; CDR3: CASSEEGLDDNEQFF
J: TRBJ2-1; V: TRBV9; D: TRBD2; size: few; length: 16; DNA: TGTGCCAGCAGCGTACCCGGACTAGCGGGCTACAATGAGCAGTTCTTC; CDR3: CASSVPGLAGYNEQFF
J: TRBJ1-1; V: TRBV12-3/TRBV12-4; D: .; size: .; length: 13; DNA: TGTGCCAGCGGGGTGTCAAAGAACACTGAAGCTTTCTTT; CDR3: CASGVSKNTEAFF
J: TRBJ2-7; V: TRBV28; D: .; size: few; length: 13; DNA: TGTGCCAGCAGTCCCAACCTTTGGGGGGAGCAGTACTTC; CDR3: CASSPNLWGEQYF
J: TRBJ1-2; V: TRBV6-1; D: TRBD1; size: few; length: 15; DNA: TGTGCCAGCAGTGATGGACAGGGACTCGGGTATGGCTACACCTTC; CDR3: CASSDGQGLGYGYTF
J: TRBJ2-3; V: TRBV5-1; D: .; size: .; length: 18; DNA: TGCGCCAGCAGCTTGTGGTCTTCGGGTACTCCGAGCACAGATACGCAGTATTTT; CDR3: CASSLWSSGTPSTDTQYF
J: TRBJ1-2; V: TRBV5-1; D: .; size: .; length: 13; DNA: TGCGCCAGCAGCTTGGGTCTAGACTATGGCTACACCTTC; CDR3: CASSLGLDYGYTF